Listed below are T cell receptor beta chains from one sample, sequenced in a study of cytomegalovirus exposure and HLA in healthy donors. Sequenced by immunoSEQ multiplex PCR; TCRdb stores in-frame clones only, minus some. The sample carries around 95,000 clones, approximately 80% recorded once. The sample consisted of PBMCs. The receptors originated from a woman aged 35 to 49 in good health and CMV-seropositive. Each CDR3 is given with its conserved first and last residue. The D gene is left open where the match is weak. Clone size is stated in some rows and not others, as once, few, many or a class when expanded.

clone_size d_call j_call v_call cdr3_nt cdr3_aa
few TRBD1 TRBJ2-7 TRBV7-6 TGTGCCAGCAGCGGACAGGACTCCTACGAGCAGTACTTC CASSGQDSYEQYF
- TRBD1 TRBJ2-1 TRBV4-1 TGCGCCAGCAGCACACGACAGGGGGACAACAATGAGCAGTTCTTC CASSTRQGDNNEQFF
- TRBD2 TRBJ2-3 TRBV20-1 TGCAGTGCCAACCAAGGGACTAGAGGGTATTTT CSANQGTRGYF
- - TRBJ1-1 TRBV27 TGTGCCAGCAGTCCGGGAGTTCCGAACACTGAAGCTTTCTTT CASSPGVPNTEAFF
- - TRBJ2-5 TRBV5-1 TGCGCCAGCAGCTTTTCAGAAGTAGAGACCCAGTACTTC CASSFSEVETQYF
- - TRBJ1-2 TRBV6-1 TGTGCCAGCAGTGAAGCAGGGGACTATGGCTACACCTTC CASSEAGDYGYTF
- TRBD2 TRBJ2-1 TRBV10-3 TGTGCCACCAGGGATGGGCTTGTCGCGGGAGTAACGGGAAATGAGCAGTTCTTC CATRDGLVAGVTGNEQFF
- - TRBJ1-2 TRBV25-1 TGTGCCAGCAGTCCGACAGCCAACTATGGCTACACCTTC CASSPTANYGYTF
- - TRBJ2-5 TRBV6-5 TGTGCCAGCAGTTACTCATTAGCGGAGAGGGAGACCCAGTACTTC CASSYSLAERETQYF
few TRBD1 TRBJ2-7 TRBV5-1 TGCGCCAGCAGCAAGGGACAGGAAACCTACGAGCAGTACTTC CASSKGQETYEQYF
once - TRBJ2-1 TRBV20-1 TGCAGTGCAGCACTAGAGAATGAGCAGTTCTTC CSAALENEQFF
- TRBD2 TRBJ2-4 TRBV28 TGTGCCAGCAGTCCGGGGACTAGCGGAAACATTCAGTACTTC CASSPGTSGNIQYF
- - TRBJ1-1 TRBV7-2 TGTGCCAGCAGCTTATCACTATCGATAGACCCTGAAGCTTTCTTT CASSLSLSIDPEAFF
- - TRBJ2-1 TRBV9 TGTGCCAGCAGCGCCGGGGTGGCGGGGTTCGGCAATGAGCAGTTCTTC CASSAGVAGFGNEQFF
- - TRBJ1-5 TRBV10-3 TGTGCCATCTCACCCCGGCCAGGGGGCAATCAGCCCCAGCATTTT CAISPRPGGNQPQHF
- TRBD1 TRBJ1-1 TRBV2 TGTGCCAGCACCGGACAGGGGCGGAACACTGAAGCTTTCTTT CASTGQGRNTEAFF
- TRBD1 TRBJ2-7 TRBV6-5 TGTGCCACCGGAACAGGGGTTGTCTACGAGCAGTACTTC CATGTGVVYEQYF
- TRBD1 TRBJ2-7 TRBV27 TGTGCCAGCAGTCCCGGACAGGGTGGGTACGAGCAGTACTTC CASSPGQGGYEQYF
- TRBD1 TRBJ2-2 TRBV5-1 TGCGCCAGCAGCCCTTCAGGACAGGGTGACACCGGGGAGCTGTTTTTT CASSPSGQGDTGELFF
few - TRBJ2-7 TRBV18 TGTGCCAGCTCACCGCAGGAGGAGGGTTCCTACGAGCAGTACTTC CASSPQEEGSYEQYF
- TRBD1 TRBJ2-5 TRBV5-4 TGTGCCAGCAGCTTGTCCCCCTTGACAGGGGGGCTTTACCAAGAGACCCAGTACTTC CASSLSPLTGGLYQETQYF
- - TRBJ2-1 TRBV11-2 TGTGCCAGCAGCTCCGGAGACAATGAGCAGTTCTTC CASSSGDNEQFF
- TRBD1 TRBJ1-5 TRBV7-8 TGTGCCAGCAGCGACTACATTGGGACAGGGATAAATCAGCCCCAGCATTTT CASSDYIGTGINQPQHF
- TRBD1 TRBJ1-2 TRBV7-9 TGTTCCAGCGCTACAGGGGATGGCTACACCTTC CSSATGDGYTF
- - TRBJ2-6 TRBV9 TGTGCCAGCAGCGCCTCCTCTGGGGCCAACGTCCTGACTTTC CASSASSGANVLTF
- - TRBJ2-7 TRBV28 TGTGCCAGCAGTCCGCCCGGGACTCCCTACGAGCAGTACTTC CASSPPGTPYEQYF
- TRBD2 TRBJ2-7 TRBV7-2 TGTGCCAGCAGCTTAAGGGGTCTAGCGGGAGACGAGCAGTACTTC CASSLRGLAGDEQYF
- TRBD1 TRBJ2-1 TRBV29-1 TGCAGCGGCACCATAGGGGGCCTCTACAATGAGCAGTTCTTC CSGTIGGLYNEQFF
- TRBD2 TRBJ2-3 TRBV28 TGTGCCAGCAGTTTATTCCGGCTAGCGGGAGAAGATACGCAGTATTTT CASSLFRLAGEDTQYF
- - TRBJ2-6 TRBV19 TGTGCCAGTAGTATGGTCGGACAACCCTTCTCTGGGGCCAACGTCCTGACTTTC CASSMVGQPFSGANVLTF
few TRBD1 TRBJ2-5 TRBV2 TGTGCCAGCAGTCCCGGACAGGGTGGAGAGACCCAGTACTTC CASSPGQGGETQYF
- TRBD1 TRBJ2-2 TRBV6-6 TGTGCCAGCAGTTACTCGGGACAGGGTGGGGCCGGGGAGCTGTTTTTT CASSYSGQGGAGELFF
- TRBD1 TRBJ1-5 TRBV2 TGTGCCAGCAGTCCCGACAGGGCGAGCAATCAGCCCCAGCATTTT CASSPDRASNQPQHF
- - TRBJ2-7 TRBV27 TGTGCCAGCAGACCACGGGACTTAAGGGGCGAGCAGTACTTC CASRPRDLRGEQYF
- - TRBJ2-5 TRBV7-3 TGTGCCAGCAGCCTACGACCAGGAGAGACCCAGTACTTC CASSLRPGETQYF
- - TRBJ1-4 TRBV28 TGTGCCAGCAGTTTATTAGACAGGCGACCTAATGAAAAACTGTTTTTT CASSLLDRRPNEKLFF
few - TRBJ2-3 TRBV6-5 TGTGCCAGCAGCCTACTAGTGACTGGGACAGATACGCAGTATTTT CASSLLVTGTDTQYF
- - TRBJ2-3 TRBV7-2 TGTGCCAGCAGCCCGGGGGTAGCTGGCACAGATACGCAGTATTTT CASSPGVAGTDTQYF
- - TRBJ1-5 TRBV10-2 TGCGCCAGCAGTGGAGGGAATCAGCCCCAGCATTTT CASSGGNQPQHF
few - TRBJ2-5 TRBV11-2 TGTGCCAGCAGCTTGGGGGCTTTGCAGGGGGGACCCCAGCGTCAGACCCAGTACTTC CASSLGALQGGPQRQTQYF
- - TRBJ2-1 TRBV5-6 TGTGCCAGCAGCTTAGGAGCGGCATCTTTCAATGAGCAGTTCTTC CASSLGAASFNEQFF
- TRBD1 TRBJ1-2 TRBV14 TGTGCCAGCAGCCTGGCCGGGACAGTAGGAGGCTACACCTTC CASSLAGTVGGYTF
- - TRBJ2-3 TRBV29-1 TGCAGCGTCAACTCCTTGGAACGGGGGTTCAGCACAGATACGCAGTATTTT CSVNSLERGFSTDTQYF
- TRBD2 TRBJ2-3 TRBV5-5 TGTGCCAGCAGCTTGCGGGGGGTAGAAGATACGCAGTATTTT CASSLRGVEDTQYF
- TRBD1 TRBJ1-1 TRBV25-1 TGTGCCAGCAGTGAAGGGACAGAACTCTTAGTTTTCTTT CASSEGTELLVFF
once TRBD1 TRBJ1-4 TRBV4-1 TGCGCCAGCAGCCAAGAAAGGACAGGGTATTCAACTAATGAAAAACTGTTTTTT CASSQERTGYSTNEKLFF
few - TRBJ2-7 TRBV5-5 TGTGCCAGCAGCTACACCTACGAGCAGTACTTC CASSYTYEQYF
- - TRBJ2-7 TRBV30 TGTGCCTGGAGCGCCCGCGGGGACGAGCAGTACTTC CAWSARGDEQYF
- TRBD2 TRBJ2-1 TRBV5-1 TGCGCCAGCAGCTCCGGACTAGCGGGCAATGAGCAGTTCTTC CASSSGLAGNEQFF
- - TRBJ2-1 TRBV7-2 TGTGCCAGCAGCTTAGGTGGCTTACACAATGAGCAGTTCTTC CASSLGGLHNEQFF
- - TRBJ1-2 TRBV28 TGTGCCAGCAGTAATCTAATGGGAGGCTTCTATGGCTACACCTTC CASSNLMGGFYGYTF
- TRBD2 TRBJ2-7 TRBV27 TGTGCCAGCAGTGATGGGACTAGCGGGAGAGGCGAGCAGTACTTC CASSDGTSGRGEQYF
- TRBD2 TRBJ2-3 TRBV28 TGTGCCAGCAGTACTAGCGGGGAAGGTGCGGGTACGCAGTATTTT CASSTSGEGAGTQYF
- - TRBJ1-5 TRBV7-8 TGTGCCAGCAGCTTAGCTCTGGGGAGCGGACAGCCCCAGCATTTT CASSLALGSGQPQHF
- TRBD2 TRBJ2-7 TRBV28 TGTGCCAGCAGTTCAGGGCCCATAGCGGGCACCTACGAGCAGTACTTC CASSSGPIAGTYEQYF